This T cell receptor beta chain was recovered during a study of blood T cell repertoires in COVID-19. Study-level background: Italy, Spain and the United States were the sources of the convalescent and acute COVID-19 samples. From T cells, B-cell-depleted T cells, or PBMCs came the material, which was cDNA or gDNA.

Trimming removed 0 bases from V and 1 base from J; junction bases left unmatched: 1. CDR3 length: 14 residues. Per germline, CDR1 SGHRS and CDR2 YFSETQ. With respect to this clone: Distinct nucleotide sequences in the sample also encode this CDR3.

Method: immunoSEQ multiplex PCR; TCRdb's copy keeps in-frame clones and lacks some. The table records about 150,000 clones, approximately 82% of them present only once. The chain combines TRBV5-1 with TRBJ2-7; TRBD1 aligns across 7 bases. Material: peripheral blood. The clonotype originates from an older man who had recovered from COVID-19. The CDR3 reads CASSLAGQSYEQYF. CDR3 in DNA: TGCGCCAGCAGCTTGGCGGGACAGTCCTACGAGCAGTACTTC.